This T cell receptor (beta chain) originates from a study of identical twins. Study results and caveats: Insertions were reduced in abundant cord blood beta clonotypes but not in memory repertoires.

A few counts support this clonotype. Its antigen is undetermined. The CDR3 is 13 amino acids. CDR1 is MNHNS and CDR2 is SASEGT in the germline V gene. V lost 5 bases and J lost 5, with 12 bases in between. TCRdb re-analysed the 5' RACE reads in MiXCR, keeping a single row per CDR3 protein. The sample carries about 700,000 distinct CDR3 sequences, roughly 6.2% recorded once. The sequenced sample consisted of naive T cells sorted from blood. The TCR originated in a man between 18 and 35 years old in good health. The rearrangement uses TRBV6-1 and TRBJ2-5; D is uncertain. In DNA form, the CDR3 reads TGTGCCAGCAGTAGCGCCCGGGTGGAGACCCAGTACTTC. Protein product: CASSSARVETQYF.